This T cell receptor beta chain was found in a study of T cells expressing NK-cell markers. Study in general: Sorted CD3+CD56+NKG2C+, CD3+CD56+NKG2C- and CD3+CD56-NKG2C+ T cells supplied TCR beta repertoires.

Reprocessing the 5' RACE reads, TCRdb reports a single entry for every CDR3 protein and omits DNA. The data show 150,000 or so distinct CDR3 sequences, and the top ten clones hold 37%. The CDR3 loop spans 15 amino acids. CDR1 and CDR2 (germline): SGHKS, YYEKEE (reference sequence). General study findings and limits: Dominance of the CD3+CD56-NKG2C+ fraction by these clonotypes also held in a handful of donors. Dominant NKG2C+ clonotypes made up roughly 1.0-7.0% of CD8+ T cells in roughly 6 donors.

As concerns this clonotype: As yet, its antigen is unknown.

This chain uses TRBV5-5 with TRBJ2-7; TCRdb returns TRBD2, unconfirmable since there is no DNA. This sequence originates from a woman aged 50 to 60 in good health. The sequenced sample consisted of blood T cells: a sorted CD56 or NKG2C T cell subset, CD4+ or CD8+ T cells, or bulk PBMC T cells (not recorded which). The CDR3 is CASSFFSSATYEQYF. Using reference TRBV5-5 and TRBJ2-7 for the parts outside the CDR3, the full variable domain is DAGVTQSPTHLIKTRGQQVTLRCSPISGHKSVSWYQQVLGQGPQFIFQYYEKEERGRGNFPDRFSARQFPNYSSELNVNALLLGDSALYLCASSFFSSATYEQYFGPGTRLTVT.